The clone carrying this T cell receptor beta chain was detected ten times or more. Its specificity is unknown. The germline gives CDR1 SGHVS, CDR2 FNYEAQ. After removal of 5 bases from V and 0 bases from J, the junction contained 9 bases not matched to a gene. CDR3 length equals 17 residues. These data are taken from a study of neurological immune-mediated disorders. Study-wide points: Across subjects, expanded clones had no CDR3 amino acid sequences in common, pointing to private repertoires in all groups. There was no clinical or MRI feature that showed an association with the multiple sclerosis repertoire cluster.

Indicated time point: longitudinal time-point 1 (baseline). Unsorted libraries were generated from 2 million PBMCs. These cells had been stored in RNAlater at -80 C. The cDNA was produced through 5'RACE with 10-nucleotide random UMIs. A single record per CDR3 protein comes from TCRdb applying MiXCR to the 5' RACE reads. The top ten hold approximately 7.5% of the sample, which has tens of thousands of distinct CDR3 sequences, 3.2% seen once. This sequence originates from a woman aged 55-70 years with multiple sclerosis. Specimen: PBMCs. The V gene is TRBV7-6, the J gene TRBJ1-4, with TRBD1 matching 7 bases. The CDR3 spells CASSPQQGLATNEKLFF. The CDR3 DNA reads as TGTGCCAGCAGCCCGCAACAGGGGTTGGCAACTAATGAAAAACTGTTTTTT.